What follows is one TCR beta chain and its context. This record comes from a study of T cells after yellow fever vaccination. TCRdb re-analysed the 5' RACE reads in MiXCR, keeping a single row per CDR3 protein. This table has approximately 550,000 distinct CDR3 sequences, roughly 13% appearing once. The CDR3 is 15 residues long. Germline loops: CDR1 DFQATT, CDR2 SNEGSKA (reference sequence). Trimming cost V 6 bases and J 6 bases; bases outside gene matches: 10. V usage is TRBV20-1 and J usage is TRBJ2-1; 11 bases fit TRBD2. The clonotype originates from a man aged 25-45 years who received the YFV17D yellow fever vaccine. Sequences were derived from PBMCs, sampled on the day of the yellow fever booster vaccination. The CDR3 sequence: CSANPGLAELNEQFF. The DNA for the CDR3 is TGCAGTGCGAACCCGGGACTAGCGGAGCTCAATGAGCAGTTCTTC.